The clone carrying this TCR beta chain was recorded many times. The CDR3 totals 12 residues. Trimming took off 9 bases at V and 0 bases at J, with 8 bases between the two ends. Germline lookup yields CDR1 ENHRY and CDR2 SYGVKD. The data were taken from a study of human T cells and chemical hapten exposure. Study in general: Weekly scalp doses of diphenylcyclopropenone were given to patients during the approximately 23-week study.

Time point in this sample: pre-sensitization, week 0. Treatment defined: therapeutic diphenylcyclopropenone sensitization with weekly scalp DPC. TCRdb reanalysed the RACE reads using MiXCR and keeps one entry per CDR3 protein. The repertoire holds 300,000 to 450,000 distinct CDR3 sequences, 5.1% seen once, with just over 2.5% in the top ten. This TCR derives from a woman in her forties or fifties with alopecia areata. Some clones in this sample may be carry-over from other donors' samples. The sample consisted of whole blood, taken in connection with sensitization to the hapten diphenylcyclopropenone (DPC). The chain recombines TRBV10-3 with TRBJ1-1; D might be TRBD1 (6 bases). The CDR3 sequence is CAIGQLNTEAFF. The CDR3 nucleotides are TGTGCCATTGGACAGCTGAACACTGAAGCTTTCTTT.